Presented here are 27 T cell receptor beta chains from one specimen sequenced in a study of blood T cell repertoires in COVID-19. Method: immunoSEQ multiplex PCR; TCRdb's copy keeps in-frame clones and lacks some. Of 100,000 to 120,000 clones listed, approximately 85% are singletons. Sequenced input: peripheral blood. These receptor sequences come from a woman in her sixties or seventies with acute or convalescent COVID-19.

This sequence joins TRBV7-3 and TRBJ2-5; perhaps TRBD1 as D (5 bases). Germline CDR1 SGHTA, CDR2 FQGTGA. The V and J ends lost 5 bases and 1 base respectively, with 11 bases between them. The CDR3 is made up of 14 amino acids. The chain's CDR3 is CASSLDRAQETQYF. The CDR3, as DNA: TGTGCCAGCAGCCTAGACAGAGCCCAAGAGACCCAGTACTTC.

The CDR3 DNA follows: TGTGCCAGCAGTTGGAACAGGGACGGGGTCTACACCTTC. Protein: CASSWNRDGVYTF. V usage is TRBV6-5 and J usage is TRBJ1-2; D perhaps matches TRBD1 (6 bases). V was clipped by 4 bases and J by 10 bases, with 16 bases between them. The length of the CDR3 is 13 residues. The V gene's germline CDR1 is MNHEY and CDR2 SVGAGI.

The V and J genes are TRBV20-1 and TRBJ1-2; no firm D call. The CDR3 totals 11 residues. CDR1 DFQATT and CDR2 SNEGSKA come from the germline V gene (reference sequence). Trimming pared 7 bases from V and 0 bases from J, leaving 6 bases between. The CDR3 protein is CSDSPNYGYTF. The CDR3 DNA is TGCAGTGACAGCCCTAACTATGGCTACACCTTC.

CDR3 in amino acids: CATSSNRVPTDTQYF. The DNA for the CDR3 is TGTGCCACCAGCAGTAACAGAGTACCCACAGATACGCAGTATTTT. The rearrangement links TRBV15 to TRBJ2-3, with D unresolved. The CDR3 runs 15 residues. Trimming pared 3 bases from V and 2 bases from J, leaving 12 bases between. The germline V gene has CDR1 LNHNV and CDR2 YYDKDF (reference sequence).

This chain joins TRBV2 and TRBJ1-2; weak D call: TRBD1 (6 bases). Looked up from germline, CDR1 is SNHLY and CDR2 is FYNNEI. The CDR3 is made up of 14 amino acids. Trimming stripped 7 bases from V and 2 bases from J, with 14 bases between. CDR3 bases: TGTGCCAGCAATCTCATGGGGGCGAACTATGGCTACACCTTC. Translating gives CASNLMGANYGYTF.

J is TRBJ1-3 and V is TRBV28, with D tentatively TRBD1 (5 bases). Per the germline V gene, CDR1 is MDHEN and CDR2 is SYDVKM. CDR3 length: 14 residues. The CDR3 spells CPKRKGLAGNTIYF. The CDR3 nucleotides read TGTCCTAAGAGGAAGGGGCTGGCTGGAAACACCATATATTTT.

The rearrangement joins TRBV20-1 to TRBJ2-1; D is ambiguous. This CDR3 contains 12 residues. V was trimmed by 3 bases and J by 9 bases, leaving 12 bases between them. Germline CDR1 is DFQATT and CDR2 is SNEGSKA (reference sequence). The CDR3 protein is CSASRSSVEQFF. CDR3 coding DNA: TGCAGTGCTAGTCGTAGCTCGGTTGAGCAGTTCTTC.

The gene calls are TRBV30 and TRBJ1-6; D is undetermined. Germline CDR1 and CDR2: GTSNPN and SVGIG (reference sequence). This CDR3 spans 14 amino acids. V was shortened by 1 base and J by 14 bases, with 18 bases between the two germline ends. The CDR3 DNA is TGTGCCTGGAGTGGCCGGGAGCTTGATTGGGCCCTCCACTTT. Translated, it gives CAWSGRELDWALHF.

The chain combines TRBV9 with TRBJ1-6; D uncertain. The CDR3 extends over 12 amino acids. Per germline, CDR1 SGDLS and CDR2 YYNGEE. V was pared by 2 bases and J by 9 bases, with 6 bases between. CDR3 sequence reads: CASSVGSSPLHF. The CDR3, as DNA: TGTGCCAGCAGCGTGGGGAGTTCACCCCTCCACTTT. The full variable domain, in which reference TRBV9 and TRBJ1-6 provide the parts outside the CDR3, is DSGVTQTPKHLITATGQRVTLRCSPRSGDLSVYWYQQSLDQGLQFLIQYYNGEERAKGNILERFSAQQFPDLHSELNLSSLELGDSALYFCASSVGSSPLHFGNGTRLTVT.

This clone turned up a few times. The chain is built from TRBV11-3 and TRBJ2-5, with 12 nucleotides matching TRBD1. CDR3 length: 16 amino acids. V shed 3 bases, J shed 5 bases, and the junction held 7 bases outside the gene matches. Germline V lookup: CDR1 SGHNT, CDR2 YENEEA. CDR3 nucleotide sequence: TGTGCCAGCAGCTTGGGGACAGGGGGCATGGGGGAGACCCAGTACTTC. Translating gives CASSLGTGGMGETQYF.

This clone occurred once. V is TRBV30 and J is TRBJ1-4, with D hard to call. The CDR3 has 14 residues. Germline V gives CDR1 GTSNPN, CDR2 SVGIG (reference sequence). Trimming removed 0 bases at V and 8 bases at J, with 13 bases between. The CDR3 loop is CAWSVAPGSEKLFF. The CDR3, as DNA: TGTGCCTGGAGTGTCGCTCCCGGTAGCGAAAAACTGTTTTTT.

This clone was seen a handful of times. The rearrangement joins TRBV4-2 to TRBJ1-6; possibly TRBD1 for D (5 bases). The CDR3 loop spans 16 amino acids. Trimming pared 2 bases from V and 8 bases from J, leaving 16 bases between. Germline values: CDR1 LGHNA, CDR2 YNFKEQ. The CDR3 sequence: CASSQSGGQGHSPLHF. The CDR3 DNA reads TGTGCCAGCAGCCAATCCGGGGGTCAAGGGCATTCACCCCTCCACTTT.

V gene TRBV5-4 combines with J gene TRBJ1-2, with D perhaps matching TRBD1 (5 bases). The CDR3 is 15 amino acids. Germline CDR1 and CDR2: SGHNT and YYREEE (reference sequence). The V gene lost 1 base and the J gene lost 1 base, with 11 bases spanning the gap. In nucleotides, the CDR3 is TGTGCCAGCAGCTTGACAGGCAACGTTAACTATGGCTACACCTTC. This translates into CASSLTGNVNYGYTF.

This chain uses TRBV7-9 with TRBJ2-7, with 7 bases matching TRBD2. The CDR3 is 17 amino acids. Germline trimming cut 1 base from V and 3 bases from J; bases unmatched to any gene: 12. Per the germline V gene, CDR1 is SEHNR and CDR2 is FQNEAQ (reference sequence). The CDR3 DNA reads TGTGCCAGCAGCTTAGGTGGTGGGCGGGGGAGCGGCTACGAGCAGTACTTC. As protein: CASSLGGGRGSGYEQYF.

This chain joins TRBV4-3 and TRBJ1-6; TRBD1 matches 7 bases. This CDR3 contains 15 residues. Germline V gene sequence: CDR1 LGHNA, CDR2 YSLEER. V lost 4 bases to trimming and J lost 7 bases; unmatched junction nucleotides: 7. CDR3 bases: TGCGCCAGCAGCCCATTAGGACAGGCCAATTCACCCCTCCACTTT. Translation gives CASSPLGQANSPLHF.

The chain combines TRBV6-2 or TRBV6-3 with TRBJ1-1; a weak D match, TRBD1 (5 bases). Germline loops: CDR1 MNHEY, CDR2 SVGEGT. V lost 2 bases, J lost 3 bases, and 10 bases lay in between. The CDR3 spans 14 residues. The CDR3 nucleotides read TGTGCCAGCAGTTACGAGGCGGGGGACACTGAAGCTTTCTTT. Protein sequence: CASSYEAGDTEAFF.

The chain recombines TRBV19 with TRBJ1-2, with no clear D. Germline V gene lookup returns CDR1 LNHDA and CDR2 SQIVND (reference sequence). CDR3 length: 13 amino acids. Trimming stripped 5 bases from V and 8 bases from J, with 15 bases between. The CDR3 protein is CASSRRGTEGYTF. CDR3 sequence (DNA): TGTGCCAGTAGTCGTCGGGGAACGGAAGGCTACACCTTC.

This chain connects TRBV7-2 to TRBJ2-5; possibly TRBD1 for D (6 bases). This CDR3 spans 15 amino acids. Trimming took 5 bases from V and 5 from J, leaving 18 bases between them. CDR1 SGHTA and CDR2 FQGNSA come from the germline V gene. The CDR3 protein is CASSQWTASLETQYF. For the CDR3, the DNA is TGTGCCAGCAGCCAATGGACAGCCTCGCTGGAGACCCAGTACTTC.

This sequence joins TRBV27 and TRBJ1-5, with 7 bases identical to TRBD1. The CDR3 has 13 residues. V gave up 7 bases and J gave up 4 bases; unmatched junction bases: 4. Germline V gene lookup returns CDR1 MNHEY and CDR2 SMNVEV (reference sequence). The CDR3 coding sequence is TGTGCCAGCATAGGGGGCCCAAATCAGCCCCAGCATTTT. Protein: CASIGGPNQPQHF.

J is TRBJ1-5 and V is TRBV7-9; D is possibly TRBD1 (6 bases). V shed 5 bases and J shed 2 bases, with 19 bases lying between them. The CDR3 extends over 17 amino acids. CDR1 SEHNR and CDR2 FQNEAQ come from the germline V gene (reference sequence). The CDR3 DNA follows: TGTGCCAGCAGCCCAGAAATTCAGGGGCGCGGCAATCAGCCCCAGCATTTT. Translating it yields CASSPEIQGRGNQPQHF.

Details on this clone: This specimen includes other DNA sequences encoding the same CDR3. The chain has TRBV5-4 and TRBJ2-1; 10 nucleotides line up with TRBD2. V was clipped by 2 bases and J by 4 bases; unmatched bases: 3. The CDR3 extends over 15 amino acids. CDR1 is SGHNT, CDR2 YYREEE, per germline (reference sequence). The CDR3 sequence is CASSLGAGGYNEQFF. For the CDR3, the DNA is TGTGCCAGCAGCTTAGGAGCGGGGGGGTACAATGAGCAGTTCTTC.

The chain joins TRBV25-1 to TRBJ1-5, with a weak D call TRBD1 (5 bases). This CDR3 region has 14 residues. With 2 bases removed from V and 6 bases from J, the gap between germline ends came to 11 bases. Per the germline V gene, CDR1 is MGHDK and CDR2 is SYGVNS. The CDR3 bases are TGTGCCAGCAGTGAACAGGGCTTTGGTCAGCCCCAGCATTTT. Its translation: CASSEQGFGQPQHF.

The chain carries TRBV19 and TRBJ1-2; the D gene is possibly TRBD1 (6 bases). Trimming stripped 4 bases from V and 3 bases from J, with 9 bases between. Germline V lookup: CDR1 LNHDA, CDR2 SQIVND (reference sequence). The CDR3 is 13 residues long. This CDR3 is CASSKQGDYGYTF. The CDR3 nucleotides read TGTGCCAGTAGTAAACAGGGAGACTATGGCTACACCTTC. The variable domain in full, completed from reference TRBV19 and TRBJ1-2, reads DGGITQSPKYLFRKEGQNVTLSCEQNLNHDAMYWYRQDPGQGLRLIYYSQIVNDFQKGDIAEGYSVSREKKESFPLTVTSAQKNPTAFYLCASSKQGDYGYTFGSGTRLTVV.

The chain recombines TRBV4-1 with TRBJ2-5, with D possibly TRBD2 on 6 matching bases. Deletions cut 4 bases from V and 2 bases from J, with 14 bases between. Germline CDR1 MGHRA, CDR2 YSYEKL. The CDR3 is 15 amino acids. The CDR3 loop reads CASSPGVGGQETQYF. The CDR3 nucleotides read TGCGCCAGCAGCCCCGGCGTTGGGGGGCAAGAGACCCAGTACTTC.

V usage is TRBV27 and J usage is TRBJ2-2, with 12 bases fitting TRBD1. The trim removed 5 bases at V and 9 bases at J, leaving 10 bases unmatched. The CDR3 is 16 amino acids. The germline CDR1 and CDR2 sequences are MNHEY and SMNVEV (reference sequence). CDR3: CASSRKGDRGRRELFF. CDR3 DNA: TGTGCCAGCAGTCGTAAAGGGGACAGGGGGCGCCGGGAGCTGTTTTTT.

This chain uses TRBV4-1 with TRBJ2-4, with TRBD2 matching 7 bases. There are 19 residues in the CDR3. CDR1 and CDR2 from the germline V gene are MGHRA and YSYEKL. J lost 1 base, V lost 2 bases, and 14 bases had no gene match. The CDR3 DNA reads TGCGCCAGCAGCCAATTCGTAGGGCTAGCGGACCCTGCCAAAAACATTCAGTACTTC. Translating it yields CASSQFVGLADPAKNIQYF.

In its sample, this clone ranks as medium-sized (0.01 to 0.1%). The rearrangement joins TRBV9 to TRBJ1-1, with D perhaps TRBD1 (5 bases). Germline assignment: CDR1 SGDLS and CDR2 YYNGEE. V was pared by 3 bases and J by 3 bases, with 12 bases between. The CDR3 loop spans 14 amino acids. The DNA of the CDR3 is TGTGCCAGCAGCGCCGGGACTCCAGACACTGAAGCTTTCTTT. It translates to CASSAGTPDTEAFF.